Presented here are 27 T cell receptor beta chains from one specimen sequenced in a study of CD8 T cells in Susac syndrome. With random hexamers, 0.5 to 1 ug RNA was reverse transcribed. TCRdb re-analysed the immunoSEQ multiplex PCR reads in MiXCR, keeping a single row per CDR3 protein. The data contain more than 120,000 distinct CDR3 sequences, approximately 94% of them singletons. Sequencing was performed on CD4+ T cells from PBMCs. These receptors all come from a human donor in good health.

This clonotype appeared a single time. The chain uses TRBV10-3 and TRBJ1-4; 7 positions match TRBD1. CDR1 and CDR2 from the germline V gene are ENHRY and SYGVKD. CDR3 size: 14 residues. Trimming cost V 5 bases and J 2 bases; bases outside gene matches: 2. The CDR3 is CAISKTGTNEKLFF. The CDR3 nucleotides are TGTGCCATCAGTAAGACAGGGACTAATGAAAAACTGTTTTTT.

J is TRBJ2-2 and V is TRBV15; a possible D gene is TRBD2 (5 bases). Germline V gene data show CDR1 as LNHNV and CDR2 as YYDKDF (reference sequence). This CDR3 has 15 amino acids. Trimming took 3 bases from V and 4 from J, leaving 12 bases between them. The CDR3 sequence: CATSSGGPSTGELFF. The CDR3 nucleotides read TGTGCCACCAGCAGCGGCGGGCCCAGCACCGGGGAGCTGTTTTTT.

The V gene is TRBV9, the J gene TRBJ2-1; the D is unclear. Germline V lookup: CDR1 SGDLS, CDR2 YYNGEE. V lost 1 base and J 7 bases, leaving 6 bases between the germline ends. The CDR3 has 12 amino acids. CDR3 sequence reads: CASSVLGNEQFF. The CDR3 DNA follows: TGTGCCAGCAGCGTACTCGGGAATGAGCAGTTCTTC.

The chain employs TRBV30 and TRBJ2-4, with D possibly being TRBD1 (8 bases). V gave up 4 bases and J gave up 1 base, with 20 bases separating them. Germline V gene sequence: CDR1 GTSNPN, CDR2 SVGIG (reference sequence). The CDR3 runs 17 residues. CDR3 sequence: CAWTLKQGGGAKNIQYF. The CDR3 DNA reads as TGTGCCTGGACCCTGAAACAGGGGGGAGGGGCCAAAAACATTCAGTACTTC.

The chain links TRBV5-4 to TRBJ1-3; TRBD1 is a possible D gene (6 bases). Germline lookup yields CDR1 SGHNT and CDR2 YYREEE (reference sequence). The CDR3 has 14 amino acids. V was cut by 0 bases and J by 6 bases, with 10 bases left in between. CDR3 DNA sequence: TGTGCCAGCAGCTTGGACAGGGTTGAAAACACCATATATTTT. This encodes CASSLDRVENTIYF.

The chain employs TRBV7-9 and TRBJ2-1, with D perhaps matching TRBD1 (5 bases). Germline V lookup: CDR1 SEHNR, CDR2 FQNEAQ (reference sequence). The CDR3 is 14 residues long. V was clipped by 6 bases and J by 5 bases, with 14 bases between them. Here the CDR3 reads CASSQGRAHNEQFF. In DNA form, the CDR3 reads TGTGCCAGCAGTCAAGGCAGGGCTCACAATGAGCAGTTCTTC.

This sequence joins TRBV5-1 and TRBJ2-2, with 9 bases fitting TRBD2. J lost 1 base, V lost 0 bases, and 1 base had no gene match. This CDR3 contains 16 residues. Germline CDR1 reads SGHRS; CDR2 reads YFSETQ. The CDR3 DNA is TGCGCCAGCAGCTTGGAGACTAGCGGGAACACCGGGGAGCTGTTTTTT. Its protein is CASSLETSGNTGELFF.

The rearrangement links TRBV27 to TRBJ1-2; weak D call: TRBD1 (5 bases). The CDR3 is made up of 14 amino acids. Germline lookup yields CDR1 MNHEY and CDR2 SMNVEV (reference sequence). Trimming shortened V by 3 bases and J by 5 bases, and 13 bases separated the two germline ends. DNA of the CDR3: TGTGCCAGCAGTTTGTCTGGACAAGCATATGGCTACACCTTC. It specifies CASSLSGQAYGYTF.

This clonotype was observed once. The V and J genes are TRBV7-9 and TRBJ1-2; D might be TRBD1 (5 bases). The CDR3 extends over 12 amino acids. Trimming stripped 4 bases from V and 8 bases from J, with 11 bases between. Germline loops: CDR1 SEHNR, CDR2 FQNEAQ (reference sequence). CDR3 in amino acids: CASSSDRGGYTF. CDR3 DNA: TGTGCCAGCAGCTCCGACCGGGGCGGCTACACCTTC.

This clonotype was detected only once. The chain recombines TRBV24-1 with TRBJ2-1; D call uncertain. The CDR3 sequence is 16 residues long. Germline V gene sequence: CDR1 KGHDR, CDR2 SFDVKD. V was trimmed by 4 bases and J by 0 bases, leaving 12 bases between them. For the CDR3, the DNA is TGTGCCACCAGTGACCCTGACTCACTCTCCTACAATGAGCAGTTCTTC. Translated: CATSDPDSLSYNEQFF.

The V gene is TRBV20-1, the J gene TRBJ2-3; D perhaps matches TRBD1 (6 bases). The ends were cut back, 6 bases at V and 3 bases at J, with 13 bases in the middle. Germline-derived CDR1 and CDR2 are DFQATT and SNEGSKA (reference sequence). The CDR3 covers 13 residues. CDR3 nucleotide sequence: TGCAGTGCCCAGACAGGACGTACAGATACGCAGTATTTT. It specifies CSAQTGRTDTQYF.

V is TRBV12-3 or TRBV12-4 and J is TRBJ1-5; 7 bases are shared with TRBD1. The CDR3 runs to 16 residues. V was pared by 4 bases and J by 4 bases, with 10 bases of the junction left unmatched. CDR3 residues: CASSSSQGPGNQPQHF. CDR3 nucleotides: TGTGCCAGCAGTTCTTCACAGGGGCCTGGGAATCAGCCCCAGCATTTT.

The chain carries TRBV12-5 and TRBJ2-5; D perhaps matches TRBD1 (6 bases). The CDR3 spans 13 residues. The V gene lost 7 bases and the J gene lost 0 bases, with 9 bases spanning the gap. Per germline, CDR1 LGHNT and CDR2 FRNRAP. The CDR3 region has the DNA TGTGCTAGTGCCCAGGGGTACCAAGAGACCCAGTACTTC. Translated, it gives CASAQGYQETQYF.

This clonotype was seen a single time. The rearrangement joins TRBV5-6 to TRBJ1-2, with 10 positions matching TRBD1. The CDR3 covers 16 residues. V lost 0 bases to trimming and J lost 4 bases; unmatched junction nucleotides: 6. Germline values: CDR1 SGHDT, CDR2 YYEEEE. The DNA for the CDR3 is TGTGCCAGCAGCTTGGTGTGGGACAGGGGACCCTATGGCTACACCTTC. Its translation: CASSLVWDRGPYGYTF.

The chain couples TRBV5-4 to TRBJ2-3; TRBD1 matches at 8 bases. Germline V gene lookup returns CDR1 SGHNT and CDR2 YYREEE (reference sequence). The junction had 3 bases not matched to a gene; V was cut back by 5 bases and J by 1 base. CDR3 length: 14 amino acids. The CDR3 loop is CASRSDRGTDTQYF. The CDR3 DNA reads as TGTGCCAGCAGGTCGGACAGGGGCACAGATACGCAGTATTTT.

The chain recombines TRBV5-6 with TRBJ2-7; 7 bases are a match to TRBD2. The CDR3 has 15 residues. J gave up 3 bases and V 4 bases, and 10 bases lay outside the gene matches. The germline V gene has CDR1 SGHDT and CDR2 YYEEEE. The CDR3 DNA reads TGTGCCAGCAGCCCGACACCCTCGGGAGGCTACGAGCAGTACTTC. Translated: CASSPTPSGGYEQYF.

The chain combines TRBV19 with TRBJ2-7, with D tentatively TRBD1 (5 bases). The CDR3 covers 13 residues. V was pared by 4 bases and J by 6 bases, with 13 bases between. The germline gives CDR1 LNHDA, CDR2 SQIVND (reference sequence). The CDR3 loop is CASSTSRRGEQYF. The CDR3 DNA is TGTGCCAGTAGTACCTCCCGAAGGGGCGAGCAGTACTTC. Filled out from reference TRBV19 and TRBJ2-7, the complete variable domain reads DGGITQSPKYLFRKEGQNVTLSCEQNLNHDAMYWYRQDPGQGLRLIYYSQIVNDFQKGDIAEGYSVSREKKESFPLTVTSAQKNPTAFYLCASSTSRRGEQYFGPGTRLTVT.

This clonotype showed up just once. The chain links TRBV5-4 to TRBJ1-2, with 9 bases matching TRBD1. The CDR3 totals 15 residues. In germline, CDR1 is SGHNT, CDR2 YYREEE (reference sequence). V was pared by 4 bases and J by 4 bases, with 8 bases of the junction left unmatched. The CDR3 bases are TGTGCCAGCAGCGTAACCCTACAGGGGGCCTATGGCTACACCTTC. It specifies CASSVTLQGAYGYTF.

This chain joins TRBV30 and TRBJ1-2, with D possibly matching TRBD1 (5 bases). The CDR3 runs 14 residues. V lost 2 bases and J 2 bases, leaving 12 bases between the germline ends. Germline CDR1 and CDR2: GTSNPN and SVGIG (reference sequence). As DNA, the CDR3 is TGTGCCTGGAGTAGCTCGGGGGTAAACTATGGCTACACCTTC. It specifies CAWSSSGVNYGYTF.

V gene TRBV7-2 combines with J gene TRBJ1-4, with 11 bases aligning to TRBD1. Germline V gene lookup returns CDR1 SGHTA and CDR2 FQGNSA. This CDR3 comprises 15 residues. The trim removed 5 bases at V and 7 bases at J, leaving 6 bases unmatched. CDR3 region: CASSTSGTGGEKLFF. For the CDR3, the DNA is TGTGCCAGCAGCACATCGGGGACAGGGGGTGAAAAACTGTTTTTT. Full variable domain (remainder filled in from reference TRBV7-2 and TRBJ1-4): GAGVSQSPSNKVTEKGKDVELRCDPISGHTALYWYRQSLGQGLEFLIYFQGNSAPDKSGLPSDRFSAERTGGSVSTLTIQRTQQEDSAVYLCASSTSGTGGEKLFFGSGTQLSVL.

The CDR3 DNA is TGTGCCAGCAGTGAGCCGACCAGGGGTTTTAGTAGCTCCTACGAGCAGTACTTC. Amino acids: CASSEPTRGFSSSYEQYF. The rearrangement uses TRBV25-1 and TRBJ2-7; possible D gene TRBD1, 6 bases. The CDR3 is 18 residues long. Trimming left V 3 bases short and J 0 bases short, with 21 bases between. Looked up from germline, CDR1 is MGHDK and CDR2 is SYGVNS.

The chain couples TRBV5-6 to TRBJ1-1, with a possible D match to TRBD1 (5 bases). CDR1 is SGHDT, CDR2 YYEEEE, per germline. The CDR3 covers 13 residues. The V and J ends lost 3 bases and 7 bases respectively, with 13 bases between them. The CDR3 reads CASSWRGGGEAFF. In DNA form, the CDR3 reads TGTGCCAGCAGCTGGCGGGGGGGTGGTGAAGCTTTCTTT.

The rearrangement joins TRBV19 to TRBJ1-5, with 11 positions matching TRBD1. The V gene end was trimmed by 4 bases and the J gene end by 6 bases; junction bases not matched to a gene: 8. Germline V gives CDR1 LNHDA, CDR2 SQIVND (reference sequence). CDR3 length: 16 residues. CDR3 sequence: CASSSRTGGRIQPQHF. In DNA form, the CDR3 reads TGTGCCAGTAGTAGCCGGACAGGGGGCAGGATTCAGCCCCAGCATTTT.

The rearrangement joins TRBV5-1 to TRBJ2-7; 7 nucleotides align to TRBD2. Trimming took 0 bases from V and 2 from J; bases not matched to a gene: 2. The CDR3 has 14 amino acids. Germline CDR1 SGHRS, CDR2 YFSETQ. The CDR3 reads CASSLDGRTYEQYF. The CDR3 nucleotides are TGCGCCAGCAGCTTGGACGGGAGGACCTACGAGCAGTACTTC.

This clonotype was found once. The chain carries TRBV19 and TRBJ2-2; weak D call: TRBD2 (5 bases). This CDR3 has 15 residues. The germline V gene has CDR1 LNHDA and CDR2 SQIVND (reference sequence). V lost 1 base and J 6 bases, leaving 12 bases between the germline ends. This CDR3 reads CASSIVAGKAGELFF. The CDR3 DNA is TGTGCCAGTAGTATAGTTGCCGGGAAAGCCGGGGAGCTGTTTTTT.

The J gene is TRBJ2-6, the V gene TRBV10-3, with D possibly being TRBD1 (6 bases). This CDR3 spans 18 amino acids. The V end lost 10 bases, the J end lost 0 bases, and 22 bases lay between the germline ends. Germline V gives CDR1 ENHRY, CDR2 SYGVKD. The CDR3 is CATRDIPSQFSGANVLTF. The CDR3 nucleotides read TGTGCCACCCGGGACATTCCTTCACAATTCTCTGGGGCCAACGTCCTGACTTTC.

The chain joins TRBV29-1 to TRBJ1-2; 7 nucleotides line up with TRBD1. The trim removed 4 bases at V and 5 bases at J, leaving 1 base unmatched. Germline values: CDR1 SQVTM, CDR2 ANQGSEA. The CDR3 covers 11 residues. Here the CDR3 DNA reads TGCAGCGTTGGACAGGGTTATGGCTACACCTTC. Translating it yields CSVGQGYGYTF.